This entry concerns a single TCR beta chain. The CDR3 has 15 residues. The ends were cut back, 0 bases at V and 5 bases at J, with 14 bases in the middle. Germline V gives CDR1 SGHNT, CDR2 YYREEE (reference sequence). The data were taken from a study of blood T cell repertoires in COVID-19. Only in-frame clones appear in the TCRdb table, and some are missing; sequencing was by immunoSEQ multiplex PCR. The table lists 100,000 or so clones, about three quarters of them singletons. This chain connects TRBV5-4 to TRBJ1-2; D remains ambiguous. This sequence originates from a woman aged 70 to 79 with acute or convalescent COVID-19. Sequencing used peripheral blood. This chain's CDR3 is CASSLVDTSPYGYTF. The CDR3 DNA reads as TGTGCCAGCAGCTTGGTAGACACCTCCCCTTATGGCTACACCTTC.